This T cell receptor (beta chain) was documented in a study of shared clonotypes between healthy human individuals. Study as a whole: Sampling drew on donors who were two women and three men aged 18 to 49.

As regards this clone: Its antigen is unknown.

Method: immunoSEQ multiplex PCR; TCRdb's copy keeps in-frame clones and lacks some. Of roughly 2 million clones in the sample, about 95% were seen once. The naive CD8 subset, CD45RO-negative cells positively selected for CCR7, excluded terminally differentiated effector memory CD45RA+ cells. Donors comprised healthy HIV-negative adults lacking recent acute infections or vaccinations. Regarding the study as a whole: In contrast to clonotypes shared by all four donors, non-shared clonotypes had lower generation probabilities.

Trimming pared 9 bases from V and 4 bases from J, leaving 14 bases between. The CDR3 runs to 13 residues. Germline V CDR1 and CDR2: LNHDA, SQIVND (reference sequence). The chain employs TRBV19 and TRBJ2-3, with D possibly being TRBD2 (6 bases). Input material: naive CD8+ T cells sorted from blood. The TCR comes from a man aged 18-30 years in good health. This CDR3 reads CASRDSNSDTQYF. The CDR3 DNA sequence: TGTGCCAGCCGGGACTCAAATTCAGATACGCAGTATTTT.